This entry concerns a single T cell receptor (beta chain). The antigen remains unidentified. This entry is derived from a study of siplizumab effects on memory and regulatory T cells. Findings and limits, study-wide: Proliferating Tregs in siplizumab cultures were never verified as suppressive. Unstimulated subsets accounted for the mapping of only a minor share of the clones that were alloreactive.

Profiled with immunoSEQ multiplex PCR; TCRdb holds only in-frame clones, not every one. The sample lists 62,000 or so clones, over 80% occurring once. Germline values: CDR1 LNHDA, CDR2 SQIVND (reference sequence). The CDR3 extends over 12 amino acids. V was clipped by 2 bases and J by 11 bases, with 12 bases between them. Sequencing was done on a sample of memory CD4+ T cells sorted from blood. The rearrangement links TRBV19 to TRBJ1-1; D not resolved. The source of this sequence is a human donor in good health. The CDR3 DNA follows: TGTGCCAGTAGTATAAACCCATCAAGGGCTTTCTTT. Translated, it gives CASSINPSRAFF. Full variable domain (outside the CDR3, taken from reference TRBV19 and TRBJ1-1): DGGITQSPKYLFRKEGQNVTLSCEQNLNHDAMYWYRQDPGQGLRLIYYSQIVNDFQKGDIAEGYSVSREKKESFPLTVTSAQKNPTAFYLCASSINPSRAFFGQGTRLTVV.